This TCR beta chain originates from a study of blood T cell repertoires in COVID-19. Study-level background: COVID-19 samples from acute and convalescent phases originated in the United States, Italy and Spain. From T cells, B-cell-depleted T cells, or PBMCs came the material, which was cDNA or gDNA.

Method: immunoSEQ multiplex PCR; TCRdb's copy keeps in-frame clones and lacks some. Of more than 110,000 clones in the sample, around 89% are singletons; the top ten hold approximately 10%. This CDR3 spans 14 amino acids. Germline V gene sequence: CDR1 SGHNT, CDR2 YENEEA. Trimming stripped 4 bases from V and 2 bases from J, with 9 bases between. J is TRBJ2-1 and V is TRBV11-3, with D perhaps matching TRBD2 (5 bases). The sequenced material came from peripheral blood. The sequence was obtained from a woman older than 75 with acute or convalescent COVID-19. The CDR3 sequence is CASSSRGAYNEQFF. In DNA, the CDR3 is TGTGCCAGCAGCTCTCGGGGAGCCTACAATGAGCAGTTCTTC.